This T cell receptor beta chain was documented in a study of blood T cell repertoires in COVID-19. Across the study: Some COVID-19 samples were acute and others convalescent; all came from the United States, Italy and Spain.

Authors' methods: Amplification with reference gene primers provided the estimates of nucleated cell counts. Repertoires were generated with immunoSEQ multiplex PCR, while TCRdb's copy carries only in-frame clones and drops some. D and trimming come from the DNA, and the V and J calls and clone size come from that table. This table holds about 110,000 clones, around 79% found once. V was cut by 3 bases and J by 1 base, with 16 bases left in between. The CDR3 sequence is 15 residues long. Germline CDR1 is GTSNPN and CDR2 is SVGIG (reference sequence). The sample comprised peripheral blood. The clonotype originates from a man between 65 and 80 years old with active or convalescent COVID-19. The genes are TRBV30 and TRBJ2-7; TRBD1 might be the D (7 bases). CDR3 bases: TGTGCCTGGAGGGGGGGACAGCTCCTTTCCTACGAGCAGTACTTC. It specifies CAWRGGQLLSYEQYF.